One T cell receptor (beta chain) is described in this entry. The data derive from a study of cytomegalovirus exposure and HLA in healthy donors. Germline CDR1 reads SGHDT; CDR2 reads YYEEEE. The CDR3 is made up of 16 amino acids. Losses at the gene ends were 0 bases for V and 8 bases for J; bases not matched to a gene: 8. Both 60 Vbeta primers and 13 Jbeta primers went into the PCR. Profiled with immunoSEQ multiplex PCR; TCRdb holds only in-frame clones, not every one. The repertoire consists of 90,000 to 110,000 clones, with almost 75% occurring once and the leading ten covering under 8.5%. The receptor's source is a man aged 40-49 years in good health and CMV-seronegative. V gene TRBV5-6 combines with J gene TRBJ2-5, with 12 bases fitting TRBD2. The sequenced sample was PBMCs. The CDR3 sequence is CASSLDSSGGAFTQYF. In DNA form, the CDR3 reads TGTGCCAGCAGCTTGGATTCTAGCGGGGGGGCTTTTACCCAGTACTTC.